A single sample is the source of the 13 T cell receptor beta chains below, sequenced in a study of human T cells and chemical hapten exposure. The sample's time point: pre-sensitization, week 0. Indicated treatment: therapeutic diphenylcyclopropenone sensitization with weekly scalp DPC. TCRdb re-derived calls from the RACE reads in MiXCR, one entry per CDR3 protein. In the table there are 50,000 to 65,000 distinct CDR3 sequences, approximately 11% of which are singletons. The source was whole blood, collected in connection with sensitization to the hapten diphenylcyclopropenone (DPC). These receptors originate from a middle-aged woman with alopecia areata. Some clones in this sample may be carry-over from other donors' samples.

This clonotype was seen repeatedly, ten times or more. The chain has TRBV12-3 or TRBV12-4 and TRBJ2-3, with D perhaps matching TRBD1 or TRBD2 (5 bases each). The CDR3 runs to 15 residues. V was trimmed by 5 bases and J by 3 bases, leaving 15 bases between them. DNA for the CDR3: TGTGCCAGCAGTCGGAGGACAAGTAGGACAGATACGCAGTATTTT. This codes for CASSRRTSRTDTQYF.

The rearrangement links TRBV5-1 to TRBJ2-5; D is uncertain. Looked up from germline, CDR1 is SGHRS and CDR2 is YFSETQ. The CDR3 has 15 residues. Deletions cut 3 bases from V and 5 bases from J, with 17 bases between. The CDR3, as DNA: TGCGCCAGCAGCTCGGCCCCAAGGCCGGGCGAGACCCAGTACTTC. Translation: CASSSAPRPGETQYF.

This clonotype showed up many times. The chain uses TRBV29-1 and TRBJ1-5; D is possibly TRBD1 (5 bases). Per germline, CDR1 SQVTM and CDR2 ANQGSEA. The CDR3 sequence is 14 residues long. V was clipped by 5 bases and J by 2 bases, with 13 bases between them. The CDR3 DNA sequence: TGCAGCGTTCAACAGGACATGGGCAATCAGCCCCAGCATTTT. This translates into CSVQQDMGNQPQHF.

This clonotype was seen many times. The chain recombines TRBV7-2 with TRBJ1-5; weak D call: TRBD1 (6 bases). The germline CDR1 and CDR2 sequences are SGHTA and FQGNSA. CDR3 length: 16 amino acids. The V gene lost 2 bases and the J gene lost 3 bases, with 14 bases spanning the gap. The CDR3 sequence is CASSLQHRANNQPQHF. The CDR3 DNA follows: TGTGCCAGCAGCTTACAGCACAGGGCGAACAATCAGCCCCAGCATTTT.

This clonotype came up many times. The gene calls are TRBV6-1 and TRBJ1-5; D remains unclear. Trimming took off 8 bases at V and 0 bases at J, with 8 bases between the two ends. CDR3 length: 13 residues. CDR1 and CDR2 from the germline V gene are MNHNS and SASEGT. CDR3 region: CASRPDSNQPQHF. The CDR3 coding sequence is TGTGCCAGCCGGCCCGATAGCAATCAGCCCCAGCATTTT.

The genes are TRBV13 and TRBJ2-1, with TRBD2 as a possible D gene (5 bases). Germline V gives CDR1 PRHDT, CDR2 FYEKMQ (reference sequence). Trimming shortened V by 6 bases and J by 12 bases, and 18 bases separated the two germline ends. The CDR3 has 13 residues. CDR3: CASSSGWAYGQFF. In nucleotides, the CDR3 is TGTGCCAGCAGTTCGGGGTGGGCTTACGGGCAGTTCTTC. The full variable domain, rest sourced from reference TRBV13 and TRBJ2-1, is AAGVIQSPRHLIKEKRETATLKCYPIPRHDTVYWYQQGPGQDPQFLISFYEKMQSDKGSIPDRFSAQQFSDYHSELNMSSLELGDSALYFCASSSGWAYGQFFGPGTRLTVL.

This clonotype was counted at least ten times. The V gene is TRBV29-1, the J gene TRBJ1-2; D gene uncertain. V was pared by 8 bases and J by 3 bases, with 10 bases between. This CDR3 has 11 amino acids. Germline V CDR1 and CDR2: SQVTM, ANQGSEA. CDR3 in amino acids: CSLGQDYGYTF. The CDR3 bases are TGCAGCCTAGGGCAGGACTATGGCTACACCTTC.

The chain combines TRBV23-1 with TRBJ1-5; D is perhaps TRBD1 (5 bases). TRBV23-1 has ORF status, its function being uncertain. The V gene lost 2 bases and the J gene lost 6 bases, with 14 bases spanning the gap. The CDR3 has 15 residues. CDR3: CASSQPGQGTQPQHF. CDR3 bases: TGCGCCAGCAGTCAACCGGGGCAGGGCACTCAGCCCCAGCATTTT.

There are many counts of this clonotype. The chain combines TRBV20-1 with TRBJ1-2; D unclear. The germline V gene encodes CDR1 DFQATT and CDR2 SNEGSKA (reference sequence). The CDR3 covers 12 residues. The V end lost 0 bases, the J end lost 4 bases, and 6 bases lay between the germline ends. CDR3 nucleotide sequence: TGCAGTGCTAGAGACAACCTCTATGGCTACACCTTC. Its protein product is CSARDNLYGYTF.

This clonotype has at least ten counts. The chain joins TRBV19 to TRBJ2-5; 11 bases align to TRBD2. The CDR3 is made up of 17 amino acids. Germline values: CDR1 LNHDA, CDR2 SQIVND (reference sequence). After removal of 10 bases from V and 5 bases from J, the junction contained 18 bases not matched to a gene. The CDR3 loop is CATLGTGVSGRAETQYF. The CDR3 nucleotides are TGTGCCACCCTGGGTACGGGAGTTAGCGGGAGGGCGGAGACCCAGTACTTC.

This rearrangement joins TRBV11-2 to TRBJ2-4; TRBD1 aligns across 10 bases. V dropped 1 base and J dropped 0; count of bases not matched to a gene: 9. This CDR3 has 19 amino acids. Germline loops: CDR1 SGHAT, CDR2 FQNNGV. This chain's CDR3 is CASSLGDRGLKIAKNIQYF. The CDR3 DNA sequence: TGTGCCAGCAGCTTAGGGGACAGGGGCCTTAAGATAGCCAAAAACATTCAGTACTTC.

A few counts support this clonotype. The CDR3, as DNA: TGCAGCGTCCGCCGTATGACTAGCGGGGGGACCGGGGAGCTGTTTTTT. Its protein is CSVRRMTSGGTGELFF. This chain links TRBV29-1 with TRBJ2-2; 13 bases agree with TRBD2. Germline V gene data show CDR1 as SQVTM and CDR2 as ANQGSEA. The V and J ends lost 6 bases and 5 bases, in that order; junction bases with no gene match: 9. The length of the CDR3 is 16 residues.

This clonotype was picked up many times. This CDR3 reads CASSSPPYTQYF. The CDR3 DNA reads TGTGCCAGCAGCTCCCCCCCGTACACGCAGTATTTT. V usage is TRBV7-8 and J usage is TRBJ2-3; D call uncertain. This CDR3 has 12 amino acids. Deletions cut 4 bases from V and 9 bases from J, with 11 bases between. Looked up from germline, CDR1 is SGHVS and CDR2 is FQNEAQ. Based on the CDR3 plus reference TRBV7-8 and TRBJ2-3, the full variable domain is GAGVSQSPRYKVAKRGQDVALRCDPISGHVSLFWYQQALGQGPEFLTYFQNEAQLDKSGLPSDRFFAERPEGSVSTLKIQRTQQEDSAVYLCASSSPPYTQYFGPGTRLTVL.